These 23 T cell receptor beta chains came from one sample sequenced in a study of blood T cell repertoires in COVID-19. Some clones are missing from TCRdb's copy, which holds only in-frame ones; the method was immunoSEQ multiplex PCR. The sample includes roughly 250,000 clones, roughly 89% seen only once; the top ten take around 2.6%. The sequenced sample consisted of PBMCs or T cells enriched from blood (not recorded which). These receptors originate from a woman aged 25 to 45 with acute COVID-19.

This clone showed up just a few times. The chain joins TRBV25-1 to TRBJ1-2; the D gene is possibly TRBD1 (6 bases). Germline loops: CDR1 MGHDK, CDR2 SYGVNS. The CDR3 has 13 residues. The V and J ends lost 0 bases and 8 bases respectively, with 10 bases between them. The CDR3 reads CASSEYHRDGYTF. The CDR3 DNA reads as TGTGCCAGCAGTGAATACCACAGGGACGGCTACACCTTC.

This clone was detected once. J is TRBJ2-4 and V is TRBV6-1; 13 bases fit TRBD2. Germline V gene lookup returns CDR1 MNHNS and CDR2 SASEGT. CDR3 size: 19 residues. V shed 3 bases and J 0 bases; nucleotides not matched to a gene: 8. This chain's CDR3 is CASSERGRLAGGAKNIQYF. For the CDR3, the DNA is TGTGCCAGCAGTGAGAGGGGGCGACTAGCGGGGGGAGCCAAAAACATTCAGTACTTC.

V and J are TRBV21-1 and TRBJ2-1; whether TRBD2, the table's D call, matches the DNA was not checked. TRBV21-1 is an annotated pseudogene. The CDR3 contains 13 residues. The CDR3 DNA sequence: TGTGCCAGCAGTCAAAGGCGTGAGGGAGAGCAGTTCTTC. Its translation is CASSQRREGEQFF.

The chain carries TRBV7-8 and TRBJ1-4, with TRBD1 matching 9 bases. The CDR3 covers 15 residues. Trimming removed 6 bases from V and 8 bases from J; junction bases left unmatched: 10. Germline assignment: CDR1 SGHVS and CDR2 FQNEAQ. The CDR3 nucleotides are TGTGCCAGCAGAAAACAGGGGGCAGGTCCCGAAAAACTGTTTTTT. Amino acids: CASRKQGAGPEKLFF.

The gene calls are TRBV6-5 and TRBJ1-3; TRBD1 matches 7 bases. The V gene end was trimmed by 6 bases and the J gene end by 2 bases; junction bases not matched to a gene: 4. Germline V lookup: CDR1 MNHEY, CDR2 SVGAGI. This CDR3 is built from 14 residues. In DNA form, the CDR3 reads TGTGCCAGCAGATTGGGACAGCCTGGAAACACCATATATTTT. It codes for CASRLGQPGNTIYF.

The CDR3 sequence is CASSSGTRDQPQHF. DNA of the CDR3: TGTGCCAGCAGTTCGGGAACCCGGGATCAGCCCCAGCATTTT. The chain recombines TRBV28 with TRBJ1-5; unclear D gene. The CDR3 has 14 amino acids. Between the trimmed V and J ends, which lost 4 bases and 5 bases, there was a span of 12 bases. The germline V gene has CDR1 MDHEN and CDR2 SYDVKM.

The rearrangement uses TRBV5-1 and TRBJ2-2; D gene unclear. Trimming took 0 bases from V and 0 from J, leaving 9 bases between them. CDR3 length: 16 residues. Germline lookup yields CDR1 SGHRS and CDR2 YFSETQ. The CDR3 sequence: CASSLVAASNTGELFF. CDR3 bases: TGCGCCAGCAGCTTGGTGGCGGCGTCGAACACCGGGGAGCTGTTTTTT.

The chain carries TRBV30 and TRBJ2-7; D is perhaps TRBD1 (5 bases). The CDR3 totals 13 residues. Trimming stripped 3 bases from V and 2 bases from J, with 11 bases between. From germline, CDR1 is GTSNPN and CDR2 SVGIG (reference sequence). CDR3 DNA sequence: TGTGCCTGGAGACAAGGACATGCCTACGAGCAGTACTTC. This codes for CAWRQGHAYEQYF.

The gene calls are TRBV28 and TRBJ1-1; 7 bases line up with TRBD1. The ends lost 4 bases at V and 0 bases at J; junction bases unmatched: 5. The CDR3 runs to 15 residues. CDR1 MDHEN and CDR2 SYDVKM come from the germline V gene. CDR3 sequence: CASSSKGAVNTEAFF. The CDR3 bases are TGTGCCAGCAGTTCAAAGGGGGCAGTGAACACTGAAGCTTTCTTT. Using reference TRBV28 and TRBJ1-1 for the parts outside the CDR3, the full variable domain is DVKVTQSSRYLVKRTGEKVFLECVQDMDHENMFWYRQDPGLGLRLIYFSYDVKMKEKGDIPEGYSVSREKKERFSLILESASTNQTSMYLCASSSKGAVNTEAFFGQGTRLTVV.

V gene TRBV3-1 (or the pseudogene TRBV3-2) combines with J gene TRBJ1-4, with TRBD1 matching 9 bases. Losses at the gene ends were 2 bases for V and 0 bases for J; bases not matched to a gene: 13. Germline V CDR1 and CDR2: LGHDT, YNNKEL (reference sequence). CDR3 size: 20 residues. CDR3 nucleotides: TGTGCCAGCAGCCAATTCATCCGGGACAGGGTCCCTCCAACTAATGAAAAACTGTTTTTT. It encodes CASSQFIRDRVPPTNEKLFF.

J is TRBJ1-6 and V is TRBV6-2 or TRBV6-3; the D gene is possibly TRBD1 (6 bases). The V end was cut by 7 bases, the J end by 9 bases, with 16 bases between. The germline V gene has CDR1 MNHEY and CDR2 SVGEGT. The CDR3 totals 14 residues. CDR3 protein: CASTPRGVGSPLHF. DNA of the CDR3: TGTGCCAGCACCCCCAGGGGAGTGGGTTCACCCCTCCACTTT.

The chain employs TRBV5-1 and TRBJ2-2, with D uncertain. The CDR3 covers 15 residues. The V gene lost 0 bases and the J gene lost 3 bases, with 9 bases spanning the gap. Germline V gene data show CDR1 as SGHRS and CDR2 as YFSETQ. CDR3 bases: TGCGCCAGCAGCTTGGCTCTACCGGACACCGGGGAGCTGTTTTTT. It specifies CASSLALPDTGELFF. Combining the CDR3 with reference TRBV5-1 and TRBJ2-2 gives the whole variable domain KAGVTQTPRYLIKTRGQQVTLSCSPISGHRSVSWYQQTPGQGLQFLFEYFSETQRNKGNFPGRFSGRQFSNSRSEMNVSTLELGDSALYLCASSLALPDTGELFFGEGSRLTVL.

The chain uses TRBV9 and TRBJ1-4; D is ambiguous. The length of the CDR3 is 15 residues. The V gene's germline CDR1 is SGDLS and CDR2 YYNGEE. V lost 3 bases and J lost 8, with 17 bases in between. The CDR3 DNA sequence: TGTGCCAGCAGCGCATTCGCCGAGATACGAGAAAAACTGTTTTTT. Translated: CASSAFAEIREKLFF.

The count of this clone is one. The chain employs TRBV5-1 and TRBJ2-6, with D possibly being TRBD1 (6 bases). The CDR3 contains 16 residues. From germline, CDR1 is SGHRS and CDR2 YFSETQ. Trimming removed 4 bases at V and 3 bases at J, with 14 bases between. CDR3 coding DNA: TGCGCCAGCAGCAGGACAGTCGAGGGTGGGGCCAACGTCCTGACTTTC. Amino acids: CASSRTVEGGANVLTF.

This clone was detected only once. The rearrangement links TRBV4-3 to TRBJ1-3; a weak D match, TRBD1 (6 bases). The CDR3 sequence is 15 residues long. With 1 base removed from V and 2 bases from J, the gap between germline ends came to 9 bases. CDR1 and CDR2 from the germline V gene are LGHNA and YSLEER. The chain's CDR3 is CASSQGTGPGNTIYF. DNA of the CDR3: TGCGCCAGCAGCCAAGGTACAGGGCCTGGAAACACCATATATTTT.

The chain couples TRBV7-2 to TRBJ1-6; a weak D match, TRBD1 (6 bases). CDR1 is SGHTA, CDR2 FQGNSA, per germline. The CDR3 runs to 17 residues. Trimming stripped 5 bases from V and 0 bases from J, with 14 bases between. DNA for the CDR3: TGTGCCAGCAGCCAGACAGGACCCAGCTCCTATAATTCACCCCTCCACTTT. It codes for CASSQTGPSSYNSPLHF.

The count of this clone is one. V is TRBV13 and J is TRBJ1-6, with unresolved D. The CDR3 loop spans 14 amino acids. Per germline, CDR1 PRHDT and CDR2 FYEKMQ (reference sequence). V lost 3 bases, J lost 9 bases, and 12 bases lay in between. CDR3 in DNA: TGTGCCAGCAGCTTCACTTCAGGTGGTTCACCCCTCCACTTT. This codes for CASSFTSGGSPLHF.

Here the CDR3 reads CASSLANRGSTEAFF. Written as DNA, the CDR3 is TGTGCCAGCAGCTTAGCGAACAGGGGGAGCACTGAAGCTTTCTTT. The V and J genes are TRBV7-2 and TRBJ1-1; 8 bases agree with TRBD1. J was trimmed by 4 bases and V by 0 bases; bases with no gene match: 4. Germline V gene lookup returns CDR1 SGHTA and CDR2 FQGNSA. The CDR3 is 15 amino acids.

J is TRBJ1-4 and V is TRBV19; 8 nucleotides match TRBD1. This CDR3 has 13 amino acids. Germline CDR1 is LNHDA and CDR2 is SQIVND (reference sequence). The trim removed 6 bases at V and 7 bases at J, leaving 4 bases unmatched. The CDR3 loop reads CASRTTGGEKLFF. The CDR3 nucleotides are TGTGCCAGTAGAACTACAGGGGGTGAAAAACTGTTTTTT.

This clone was counted between two and nine times. The chain couples TRBV28 to TRBJ1-1; D gene ambiguous. Germline V gene lookup returns CDR1 MDHEN and CDR2 SYDVKM. The CDR3 runs 14 residues. V was clipped by 7 bases and J by 3 bases, with 15 bases between them. CDR3 sequence: CASTLWERDTEAFF. In nucleotides, the CDR3 is TGTGCCAGCACCCTCTGGGAGAGGGACACTGAAGCTTTCTTT.

V is TRBV5-1 and J is TRBJ1-1; D gene unclear. CDR1 and CDR2 (germline): SGHRS, YFSETQ. The CDR3 extends over 14 amino acids. V lost 6 bases to trimming and J lost 8 bases, with 20 bases between them. The chain's CDR3 is CASTGGLDRREAFF. Here the CDR3 DNA reads TGCGCCAGCACAGGAGGCCTGGACCGTCGGGAAGCTTTCTTT.

This clone was counted between two and nine times. The chain recombines TRBV6-4 with TRBJ2-1; 7 bases agree with TRBD2. The CDR3 runs 15 residues. V lost 2 bases to trimming and J lost 7 bases; unmatched junction nucleotides: 8. Germline CDR1 is MRHNA and CDR2 is SNTAGT. The CDR3 DNA reads TGTGCCAGCAGTGACGGGGCGGGGGAAGGGAATGAGCAGTTCTTC. The encoded protein is CASSDGAGEGNEQFF.

The chain combines TRBV7-2 with TRBJ2-7; D perhaps matches TRBD2 (5 bases). This CDR3 is 12 amino acids long. Trimming stripped 4 bases from V and 5 bases from J, with 9 bases between. CDR1 is SGHTA, CDR2 FQGNSA, per germline. The CDR3 sequence is CASSSMEDEQYF. The DNA for the CDR3 is TGTGCCAGCAGCTCAATGGAGGACGAGCAGTACTTC.